This section outlines one TCR beta chain sequence together with its context. At one of its ends the junction is not consistent with the germline gene, which may arise from a read error. The CDR3 spans 14 residues. CDR1 and CDR2 from the germline V gene are SGHAT and FQNNGV. This sample was taken from a study of tumor and adjacent non-tumor tissue in lung cancer. Study information: The patients, 10 or so men and 5 women, were roughly 30 to 76 with stage I to III disease. On average, productive TCRbeta reads reached about 4.17 million per sample.

TCRbeta libraries were built with three rounds of nested PCR, modified from ARM-PCR. TCRdb reprocessed the multiplex PCR reads via MiXCR and lists one record per CDR3 protein. Seen here are around 200,000 distinct CDR3 sequences, 71% observed once, and the top ten hold approximately 25%. RNA was extracted from bulk tissue without any cell sorting. Sequenced material: lung tumor tissue. The J gene is TRBJ2-7, the V gene TRBV11-2, with D unclear. This TCR was recovered from a man between 60 and 75 years old with non-small cell lung cancer. CDR3 residues: CASSLGFSSYDQYF. Here the CDR3 DNA reads TGCGCCAGCAGCTTAGGTTTTAGCTCCTACGATCAGTACTTC.